This T cell receptor (beta chain) was observed in a study of shared clonotypes between healthy human individuals. Across the study: The plates for each donor numbered three CD4 naive, three CD4 memory, two CD8 naive and one CD8 memory. Regarding the study as a whole: Unshared clonotypes carried lower generation probabilities than those common to all four donors.

On this clone: Its antigen remains unidentified.

V lost 1 base to trimming and J lost 8 bases; unmatched junction nucleotides: 14. The CDR3 covers 17 residues. The germline V gene encodes CDR1 LNHDA and CDR2 SQIVND (reference sequence). Sorted-subset replicate PCRs used 200 ng of genomic DNA. This amount corresponded to about 30,000 T cell genomes. Generated by immunoSEQ multiplex PCR, the TCRdb table keeps only in-frame clones and is missing some. The sample has about 2.3 million clones, 85% to 95% seen once; the top ten hold about 0.36%. Sequencing used naive CD4+ T cells from PBMCs. As for subset: CD45RA+ positively selected. V usage is TRBV19 and J usage is TRBJ2-1; 7 nucleotides line up with TRBD1. This clonotype originated in a man younger than 30 in good health. Some clones in this sample may be carry-over from other donors' samples. The CDR3 protein is CASSIGIGQVRVYEQFF. The CDR3 bases are TGTGCCAGTAGTATAGGAATAGGACAGGTTCGGGTCTATGAGCAGTTCTTC.